What follows describes a single T cell receptor beta chain. This entry belongs to a study of blood T cell repertoires in COVID-19. For the study at large: Some COVID-19 samples were acute and others convalescent; all came from the United States, Italy and Spain. The cDNA or gDNA used as material had been derived from T cells, B-cell-depleted T cells, or PBMCs.

Clones were sequenced by immunoSEQ multiplex PCR, and TCRdb holds only the in-frame ones, with some missing. The profile shows some 330,000 clones, about 87% of them singletons. The V end lost 4 bases, the J end lost 2 bases, and 12 bases lay between the germline ends. Germline CDR1 and CDR2: SEHNR and FQNEAQ (reference sequence). The CDR3 covers 15 residues. Cohort assignment relied on participant-reported clinical history. Recovered status in Cohort 3 required two negative PCRs, clearance, or symptom resolution. The sequenced sample was PBMCs or T cells enriched from blood (not recorded which). The clonotype comes from a man younger than 45 who had recovered from COVID-19. This chain joins TRBV7-9 and TRBJ1-3, with D possibly TRBD1 on 5 matching bases. CDR3 sequence (DNA): TGTGCCAGCAGCTCCACTGGGGCAGCTGGAAACACCATATATTTT. This sequence encodes CASSSTGAAGNTIYF.